The 30 T cell receptor beta chains below all came from one sample that was sequenced in a study of blood T cell repertoires in COVID-19. The assay was immunoSEQ multiplex PCR, and TCRdb's table has in-frame clones only and misses some. The profile shows hundreds of thousands of clones, about 86% of them singletons. Sequences were obtained from peripheral blood. The receptors come from a woman in her sixties or seventies with COVID-19, enrolled during active disease.

This clone came up a few times. V is TRBV23-1 and J is TRBJ1-5, with D possibly matching TRBD1 (5 bases). TRBV23-1 has ORF status, its function being uncertain. CDR3 length equals 12 residues. V was cut by 8 bases and J by 5 bases, with 10 bases left in between. This CDR3 reads CASLRGDQPQHF. As DNA, the CDR3 is TGCGCCAGCCTCCGGGGGGATCAGCCCCAGCATTTT.

This clone turned up a few times. This chain joins TRBV11-3 and TRBJ2-7; D remains unclear. Germline values: CDR1 SGHNT, CDR2 YENEEA. Trimming left V 5 bases short and J 2 bases short, with 16 bases between. This CDR3 spans 15 amino acids. CDR3 residues: CASSHRNRPPYEQYF. CDR3 in DNA: TGTGCCAGCAGCCATCGGAACAGACCTCCCTACGAGCAGTACTTC.

This clone was seen a single time. V is TRBV27 and J is TRBJ1-1, with D perhaps matching TRBD1 (6 bases). The ends were cut back, 6 bases at V and 0 bases at J, with 11 bases in the middle. The CDR3 extends over 14 amino acids. Germline V gene lookup returns CDR1 MNHEY and CDR2 SMNVEV (reference sequence). CDR3 DNA sequence: TGTGCCAGCAGGATACAGGGATTGAACACTGAAGCTTTCTTT. Protein product: CASRIQGLNTEAFF.

This chain uses TRBV5-1 with TRBJ1-1; D not certain. The V gene's germline CDR1 is SGHRS and CDR2 YFSETQ. The CDR3 length is 13 residues. Trimming left V 0 bases short and J 1 base short, with 4 bases between. CDR3 DNA sequence: TGCGCCAGCAGCTTGGCGTGGAACACTGAAGCTTTCTTT. This sequence encodes CASSLAWNTEAFF.

This clone was counted only a few times. J is TRBJ2-3 and V is TRBV10-1, with a weak D call TRBD1 (6 bases). Germline assignment: CDR1 WNHNN and CDR2 SYGVQD (reference sequence). V was cut by 2 bases and J by 7 bases, with 13 bases left in between. This CDR3 comprises 14 residues. CDR3 coding DNA: TGCGCCAGCAGTGAGGGACAGAAATCATATACGCAGTATTTT. This codes for CASSEGQKSYTQYF.

The rearrangement joins TRBV27 to TRBJ1-2; 8 bases are a match to TRBD1. Per the germline V gene, CDR1 is MNHEY and CDR2 is SMNVEV (reference sequence). After removal of 6 bases from V and 3 bases from J, the junction contained 9 bases not matched to a gene. The CDR3 sequence is 15 residues long. CDR3 protein: CASSRTGGMDYGYTF. CDR3 nucleotide sequence: TGTGCCAGCAGCCGAACAGGGGGGATGGACTATGGCTACACCTTC.

This rearrangement joins TRBV7-3 to TRBJ2-1, with TRBD2 matching 8 bases. Germline assignment: CDR1 SGHTA and CDR2 FQGTGA. V was pared by 2 bases and J by 0 bases, with 9 bases of the junction left unmatched. This CDR3 region has 18 residues. The CDR3: CASSLSSSGWSSYNEQFF. Written as DNA, the CDR3 is TGTGCCAGCAGCTTATCTTCTAGCGGGTGGAGCTCCTACAATGAGCAGTTCTTC.

The chain has TRBV7-8 and TRBJ1-5; TRBD1 matches 9 bases. The CDR3 extends over 14 amino acids. Per the germline V gene, CDR1 is SGHVS and CDR2 is FQNEAQ. V was pared by 4 bases and J by 4 bases, with 2 bases of the junction left unmatched. As DNA, the CDR3 is TGTGCCAGCAGCTCGGGACAGGGAAATCAGCCCCAGCATTTT. It codes for CASSSGQGNQPQHF.

V gene TRBV27 combines with J gene TRBJ2-3, with D possibly TRBD1 on 6 matching bases. The CDR3 extends over 12 amino acids. Germline V gives CDR1 MNHEY, CDR2 SMNVEV (reference sequence). CDR3 bases: TGTACTTCCGGGACAATCACAGATACGCAGTATTTT. Its translation is CTSGTITDTQYF.

This sequence joins TRBV4-1 and TRBJ1-1, with TRBD1 matching over 10 bases. The CDR3 spans 15 residues. The germline CDR1 and CDR2 sequences are MGHRA and YSYEKL. The ends lost 3 bases at V and 5 bases at J; junction bases unmatched: 6. As DNA, the CDR3 is TGCGCCAGCAGCCAGGGACAGGGGCCCAGGACTGAAGCTTTCTTT. This codes for CASSQGQGPRTEAFF.

This clone was counted only a few times. V and J are TRBV30 and TRBJ2-7; D not resolved. CDR1 is GTSNPN, CDR2 SVGIG, per germline (reference sequence). CDR3 length: 12 residues. Trimming pared 0 bases from V and 6 bases from J, leaving 9 bases between. The CDR3 loop is CAWSVLEREQYF. CDR3 bases: TGTGCCTGGAGTGTATTGGAGCGCGAGCAGTACTTC.

On this clone: This sample also contains other DNA sequences that code for the same CDR3. This sequence joins TRBV2 and TRBJ2-5; D call uncertain. There are 11 residues in the CDR3. In germline, CDR1 is SNHLY, CDR2 FYNNEI. The ends were cut back, 9 bases at V and 5 bases at J, with 10 bases in the middle. CDR3 sequence: CAREVGETQYF. CDR3 in DNA: TGTGCCAGGGAAGTCGGGGAGACCCAGTACTTC.

The gene calls are TRBV11-2 and TRBJ1-2; D perhaps matches TRBD1 (6 bases). CDR1 and CDR2 (germline): SGHAT, FQNNGV. The CDR3 sequence is 11 residues long. The germline V and J ends were trimmed by 8 bases and 8 bases, with 12 bases remaining between them. The CDR3 reads CASSNQGGYTF. CDR3 bases: TGTGCCAGCTCAAACCAGGGGGGCTACACCTTC. The whole variable domain, remainder taken from reference TRBV11-2 and TRBJ1-2, is EAGVAQSPRYKIIEKRQSVAFWCNPISGHATLYWYQQILGQGPKLLIQFQNNGVVDDSQLPKDRFSAERLKGVDSTLKIQPAKLEDSAVYLCASSNQGGYTFGSGTRLTVV.

The rearrangement links TRBV9 to TRBJ2-2; perhaps TRBD1 as D (6 bases). The germline V gene encodes CDR1 SGDLS and CDR2 YYNGEE. Trimming stripped 0 bases from V and 7 bases from J, with 19 bases between. This CDR3 region has 17 residues. This chain's CDR3 is CASSVDAGARGFGELFF. CDR3 nucleotide sequence: TGTGCCAGCAGCGTAGACGCCGGGGCTAGGGGGTTCGGGGAGCTGTTTTTT. Full variable domain (rest looked up from reference TRBV9 and TRBJ2-2): DSGVTQTPKHLITATGQRVTLRCSPRSGDLSVYWYQQSLDQGLQFLIQYYNGEERAKGNILERFSAQQFPDLHSELNLSSLELGDSALYFCASSVDAGARGFGELFFGEGSRLTVL.

Only one count was recorded for this clone. This chain connects TRBV5-1 to TRBJ2-1, with TRBD2 identical over 11 bases. This CDR3 spans 15 amino acids. V trimming: 4 bases; J trimming: 7 bases; junction bases outside the gene matches: 7. Germline assignment: CDR1 SGHRS and CDR2 YFSETQ. CDR3 coding DNA: TGCGCCAGCAGCCTTTATAGCGGGGGGGCGAATGAGCAGTTCTTC. The encoded protein is CASSLYSGGANEQFF. The full variable domain, rest sourced from reference TRBV5-1 and TRBJ2-1, is KAGVTQTPRYLIKTRGQQVTLSCSPISGHRSVSWYQQTPGQGLQFLFEYFSETQRNKGNFPGRFSGRQFSNSRSEMNVSTLELGDSALYLCASSLYSGGANEQFFGPGTRLTVL.

The V call is TRBV3-1 (or the pseudogene TRBV3-2), the J call TRBJ2-5, with TRBD2 matching 10 bases. Looked up from germline, CDR1 is LGHDT and CDR2 is YNNKEL (reference sequence). This CDR3 spans 16 amino acids. With 5 bases clipped from V and 5 bases from J, the junction kept 11 bases outside the gene matches. The DNA of the CDR3 is TGTGCCAGCAGCTTAGGGACTAGCGAGACCTGGGAGACCCAGTACTTC. This codes for CASSLGTSETWETQYF.

The J gene is TRBJ2-5, the V gene TRBV4-3; D may be TRBD1 (5 bases). The length of the CDR3 is 16 residues. V shed 0 bases and J shed 5 bases, with 16 bases lying between them. Germline assignment: CDR1 LGHNA and CDR2 YSLEER. The CDR3, as DNA: TGCGCCAGCAGCCAAGATCACAGGAGACCTCTTGAGACCCAGTACTTC. Translation: CASSQDHRRPLETQYF.

The chain uses TRBV30 and TRBJ2-4; TRBD2 matches 8 bases. V was clipped by 3 bases and J by 3 bases; unmatched bases: 7. CDR3 size: 15 residues. Germline-derived CDR1 and CDR2 are GTSNPN and SVGIG (reference sequence). The DNA for the CDR3 is TGTGCCTGGAGCGGGGGGGCCTTTAACAAAAACATTCAGTACTTC. The encoded protein is CAWSGGAFNKNIQYF.

The V gene is TRBV11-2, the J gene TRBJ2-1; 12 nucleotides align to TRBD2. CDR1 is SGHAT, CDR2 FQNNGV, per germline. The V and J ends lost 5 bases and 6 bases, in that order; junction bases with no gene match: 8. CDR3 size: 16 residues. The CDR3 sequence: CASSLTTSGGFNEQFF. The CDR3 DNA reads TGTGCCAGCAGCCTAACGACTAGCGGGGGTTTCAATGAGCAGTTCTTC.

This chain uses TRBV5-4 with TRBJ2-5; tentatively, D is TRBD2 (5 bases). The germline V gene has CDR1 SGHNT and CDR2 YYREEE (reference sequence). This CDR3 is built from 17 residues. With 1 base removed from V and 2 bases from J, the gap between germline ends came to 18 bases. Here the CDR3 DNA reads TGTGCCAGCAGCTTGCCGACGGGAAGACGGGCGCAAGAGACCCAGTACTTC. It specifies CASSLPTGRRAQETQYF.

V and J are TRBV19 and TRBJ1-2; 7 nucleotides line up with TRBD1. V shed 3 bases, J shed 3 bases, and the junction held 7 bases outside the gene matches. The V gene's germline CDR1 is LNHDA and CDR2 SQIVND (reference sequence). CDR3 length: 15 residues. The CDR3 loop is CASSILQGYDYGYTF. The CDR3 coding sequence is TGTGCCAGTAGTATTCTACAGGGGTACGACTATGGCTACACCTTC.

The chain couples TRBV24-1 to TRBJ2-7, with 8 bases lining up with TRBD1. Trimming removed 3 bases from V and 5 bases from J; junction bases left unmatched: 8. In germline, CDR1 is KGHDR, CDR2 SFDVKD. The CDR3 loop spans 15 amino acids. The chain's CDR3 is CATSDPDRGVNEQYF. DNA for the CDR3: TGTGCCACCAGTGATCCCGACAGGGGCGTTAACGAGCAGTACTTC.

The chain couples TRBV3-1 (or the pseudogene TRBV3-2) to TRBJ1-2, with D tentatively TRBD1 (6 bases). Germline V gene sequence: CDR1 LGHDT, CDR2 YNNKEL (reference sequence). The CDR3 is 13 residues long. V was shortened by 2 bases and J by 6 bases, with 10 bases between the two germline ends. As DNA, the CDR3 is TGTGCCAGCAGCCAACTGGACAGAGATGGCTACACCTTC. Its translation is CASSQLDRDGYTF.

Only one count was recorded for this clone. CDR3: CASSWGQGSEKLFF. The CDR3 nucleotides are TGTGCCAGCAGCTGGGGACAGGGCTCTGAAAAACTGTTTTTT. V usage is TRBV13 and J usage is TRBJ1-4; 9 bases align to TRBD1. The germline V gene has CDR1 PRHDT and CDR2 FYEKMQ (reference sequence). CDR3 length: 14 residues. Trimming at V came to 4 bases and at J to 7 bases, leaving 4 bases not matched to a gene.

The chain recombines TRBV9 with TRBJ2-3; 8 nucleotides agree with TRBD2. Germline values: CDR1 SGDLS, CDR2 YYNGEE. The V gene end was trimmed by 7 bases and the J gene end by 6 bases; junction bases not matched to a gene: 10. The CDR3 runs to 14 residues. The CDR3 coding sequence is TGTGCCAGCGGCTACGGGGGGGCTGGTGATACGCAGTATTTT. This codes for CASGYGGAGDTQYF.

The chain recombines TRBV4-2 with TRBJ2-1; TRBD2 aligns across 10 bases. There are 17 residues in the CDR3. CDR1 and CDR2 (germline): LGHNA, YNFKEQ. Trimming took 0 bases from V and 5 from J; bases not matched to a gene: 7. In DNA, the CDR3 is TGTGCCAGCAGCCAAGATCGAGGACTAGCGGCTCACAATGAGCAGTTCTTC. Translation: CASSQDRGLAAHNEQFF.

This clone was counted a single time. The genes are TRBV18 and TRBJ2-5, with D perhaps TRBD1 (5 bases). From germline, CDR1 is KGHSH and CDR2 LQKENI. This CDR3 contains 15 residues. Trimming shortened V by 1 base and J by 0 bases, and 9 bases separated the two germline ends. The CDR3, as DNA: TGTGCCAGCTCACCACGAATGGACAACCAAGAGACCCAGTACTTC. This encodes CASSPRMDNQETQYF.

The chain uses TRBV4-1 and TRBJ1-2, with 10 positions matching TRBD1. The trim removed 3 bases at V and 4 bases at J, leaving 11 bases unmatched. Looked up from germline, CDR1 is MGHRA and CDR2 is YSYEKL. The CDR3 is 17 amino acids. DNA of the CDR3: TGCGCCAGCAGCCAGGACTCCCGGGACAGGGGTACCTATGGCTACACCTTC. As protein: CASSQDSRDRGTYGYTF.

This clone was detected once. The chain uses TRBV12-5 and TRBJ1-1, with D possibly matching TRBD1 (6 bases). The germline V gene encodes CDR1 LGHNT and CDR2 FRNRAP. The V and J ends lost 7 bases and 6 bases respectively, with 15 bases between them. The CDR3 runs to 13 residues. CDR3: CASVGDRHPEAFF. The CDR3 nucleotides are TGTGCTAGTGTAGGCGACAGGCACCCTGAAGCTTTCTTT.

This clone was seen a handful of times. In DNA, the CDR3 is TGTGCCAGCAGGAACAGGGGTTCCTACAATGAGCAGTTCTTC. Protein sequence: CASRNRGSYNEQFF. V is TRBV6-5 and J is TRBJ2-1, with TRBD1 identical over 7 bases. J was trimmed by 1 base and V by 6 bases; bases with no gene match: 3. Germline CDR1 and CDR2: MNHEY and SVGAGI. The CDR3 totals 14 residues.